This record looks at one T cell receptor (beta chain) sequence and its context. This clonotype was seen more than once but under ten times. Its antigen is currently not known. Per-base quality was not reported, and no clone a single base away is much larger than it. This specimen belongs to a study of blood T cells in healthy people across ages (dated by TCRdb to about 2015). Turning to the overall study: Template switching captured roughly one uniquely barcoded TCR beta cDNA molecule per two T cells in model experiments. To avoid experimental bias, donors of different ages were randomly spread across the sequencing lanes. The study measured age-related changes in TCR beta repertoire diversity using deep sequencing normalized with unique cDNA molecular identifiers. The study analyzed two additional independent replicas of 1 million unique cDNA reads from the same blood draw for two donors, one aged 18 to 30 and one aged 80 or older. Donors were grouped into four age groups: young (average 16 years), middle-aged (roughly 38), aged (around 62) and long-lived (approximately 78).

Library prep was done by 5' RACE. Sequencing was performed on an Illumina HiSeq 2500. A second PCR of roughly 7 to 11 cycles was performed with a sample-barcoded 5' primer and a J-beta primer mix. Each TCR beta cDNA molecule received a unique molecular identifier from a template-switch 5' adaptor carrying 12 random nucleotides. At least 2.5 million CDR3-containing paired-end reads were obtained from each sample. First-strand cDNA was synthesized from all RNA with the Mint cDNA synthesis kit, primed by a TRBC-specific oligonucleotide. All cDNA was treated with uracil-DNA glycosylase and then went through a first 18-cycle PCR with the universal primers M1SS and BC2_uni_R. The original pipeline was this. For normalization, 1 million high-quality reads, each with a distinct molecular identifier, were randomly selected from each sample. Instead of being binned into consensus sequences, reads that shared molecular identifiers were thrown out. MiTCR, run with a Q25 quality threshold and the strictest error-elimination algorithm, handled CDR3 identification, clonotype clustering and error correction. A nonparametric unseen species model using Euler transformation provided a lower-bound estimate of total TCR beta diversity. Using fastp at Q25 and MiXCR, TCRdb reprocessed the public reads and kept productive beta chains. For every CDR3 protein sequence, its rows merge into one entry that carries the most common genes and DNA. TCRdb, not the authors, supplied the V and J calls. In all, the sample holds hundreds of thousands of distinct CDR3 sequences, and 20% to 25% of those were seen once. The ten largest account for more than 3% of the sample.

Spanning cysteine to phenylalanine, the CDR3 consists of 11 amino acids. The CDR3 DNA has 33 bases and is translated from base 1. The germline V gene sets CDR1 to SQVTM and CDR2 to ANQGSEA. V loses 4 bases of germline sequence and J loses 3 bases, and the interval between the two ends is 6 bases. What the research found in general, with its limitations: The percentage of naive T cells measured by flow cytometry correlated strongly with observed TCR beta diversity. Total diversity estimates from one million sequenced T cells were considered lower bounds and underestimates. Observed TCR beta diversity per million T cells fell roughly linearly with age, and a significant reduction was already apparent by age around 40. Because profiling used bulk unsorted PBMCs, naive and antigen-experienced compartments could not be compared conclusively. Because donor CMV infection status was unknown, age-related changes in expanded clonotypes were potentially confounded. Compared with the aged group, the long-lived group had more naive CD4+ T cells, fewer expanded clones and increased TCR diversity, suggesting age selection.

Systemically healthy Caucasian individuals from Russia, about 38 in total and aged about 6 to 100 years, were included as donors. Each donor gave around 9 milliliters of peripheral blood, collected into EDTA-treated Vacutainer tubes. Ficoll-Paque density-gradient centrifugation was used to isolate PBMCs, with at least 6 million obtained per sample. Total RNA was extracted from PBMCs with Trizol reagent, with at least 5 micrograms obtained per sample. For every donor, flow cytometry on a PBMC aliquot measured the percentage of naive CD45RAhigh/CD27high T cells. The chain employs TRBV29-1 and TRBJ1-2; no D gene is confidently identified. The sample consisted of blood. The clonotype was recovered from a man in his 70s in good health. The bases read TGCAGCGTTGGGAGGGACTATGGCTACACCTTC. Its protein is CSVGRDYGYTF.